The TCR beta chain described here comes from a study of response to subunit inactivated influenza vaccine. In germline, CDR1 is SGHRS, CDR2 YFSETQ. The V and J ends lost 2 bases and 2 bases respectively, with 10 bases between them. The CDR3 extends over 14 amino acids. TCRdb reprocessed the RT-PCR reads with MiXCR, giving one entry per CDR3 protein. The table lists about 650,000 distinct CDR3 sequences, 11% to 15% of them singletons, with roughly 7.2% in the top ten. This clonotype was seen a handful of times. Its specificity is not known. General study findings and limits: The study's authors posited that every seasonal influenza vaccination enlists few new T cells.

The chain couples TRBV5-1 to TRBJ2-5, with TRBD1 as a possible D gene (6 bases). The specimen was PBMCs from blood, collected 14 to 15 days before vaccination. The origin of this receptor is a man aged 50 or older who received an inactivated influenza vaccine. The CDR3 region is CASSLWGQQETQYF. The CDR3 coding sequence is TGCGCCAGCAGCTTATGGGGACAACAAGAGACCCAGTACTTC.